This record covers a single T cell receptor beta chain. Sequencing of TCR-alpha and TCR-beta chains was unpaired. Method: immunoSEQ multiplex PCR; TCRdb's copy keeps in-frame clones and lacks some. The data show approximately 100,000 clones, with approximately 91% seen just once and 1.5% to 2% held by the top ten. This entry is derived from a study of T cells in tuberculosis. Sorting used thawed, overnight-rested PBMC stained with anti-CD3, a viability dye and GMM-loaded CD1B tetramer. The CD1B tetramers carried C32 glucose monomycolate purified from Rhodococcus equi. Each donor contributed 80,000 to 100,000 sorted tetramer-negative cells. The germline V gene encodes CDR1 MNHEY and CDR2 SVGAGI. V lost 5 bases, J lost 4 bases, and 9 bases lay in between. The CDR3 sequence is 13 residues long.

The TCR was taken from an adult woman with latent tuberculosis. Input material: CD1b-GMM tetramer-negative cells sorted from PBMCs. V usage is TRBV6-5 and J usage is TRBJ1-5; perhaps TRBD1 as D (6 bases). This CDR3 is CASSTGYNQPQHF. The CDR3, as DNA: TGTGCCAGCAGTACAGGGTATAATCAGCCCCAGCATTTT.